The T cell receptor (beta chain) described here comes from a study of blood T cell repertoires in COVID-19. Overall study context: Italy, Spain and the United States were the sources of the convalescent and acute COVID-19 samples. PBMCs, B-cell-depleted T cells, or T cells provided the cDNA or gDNA that made up the material.

The study drew participants aged about 18 to 89 years from roughly 25 US areas. TCRdb's copy holds only in-frame clones and misses some; the assay was immunoSEQ multiplex PCR. Of about 210,000 clones in the sample, around 86% were seen once. Trimming cost V 5 bases and J 8 bases; bases outside gene matches: 6. The CDR3 has 13 amino acids. Germline CDR1 is LNHDA and CDR2 is SQIVND (reference sequence). Source material: PBMCs or T cells enriched from blood (not recorded which). The sequence was collected from a man aged 25 to 40 in a cohort exposed to, infected with or recovered from COVID-19 (not recorded which). The chain combines TRBV19 with TRBJ1-1; 9 bases fit TRBD1. The CDR3 loop is CASSFTGTGEAFF. CDR3 DNA sequence: TGTGCCAGTAGTTTTACCGGGACAGGGGAAGCTTTCTTT.